This TCR beta chain is from a study of identifying expanded T cells in peripheral blood (dated by TCRdb to between 2018 and 2021). Regarding the research as a whole: Technical replicates were generated by sequencing separate aliquots of the same genomic DNA pool, and four replicates were compared pairwise. Findings and caveats that apply to the study as a whole: Across all healthy-donor time intervals, the beta-binomial model significantly cut both the number of clones called differentially abundant and the false-positive rate. The authors expected that biological variance in healthy repertoires might rise further over much longer intervals, such as months to years. Between technical replicates the binomial model flagged approximately 1.3 differentially abundant clones, whereas over about 2 weeks the binomial model flagged about 15 and over approximately 4 weeks about 19. Variance in clone template counts between two-week samples significantly increased with total template count across all healthy donors.

The CDR3 sequence holds 13 residues, the cysteine and phenylalanine included. CDR3 DNA is the only sequence kept; it has 39 bases, read in frame from the first base. V is clipped by 1 base and J by 4 bases, and the sequence between their germline boundaries is 6 bases long. The CDR1 and CDR2 encoded by the germline V gene (reference sequence) are SEHNR and FQNEAQ. With respect to this clone: The clone's antigen remains unknown. No qualities accompany the bases; no much larger clone lies one base away.

The immunoSEQ Assay, which relies on bias-controlled multiplex PCR amplification of genomic DNA, was used to profile TCRbeta CDR3 regions. The published analysis was carried out like this. The absolute abundance of each unique TCRbeta CDR3 region was quantified after sequences were collapsed and filtered. Differential abundance was tested with a binomial (Fisher-equivalent) model and with a beta-binomial model adding time-dependent variance fitted from healthy donors. Any clone with fewer than 5 combined templates was excluded, and a clone was called differentially abundant if its Benjamini-Hochberg FDR was below 0.01. Using the form v = (b*log(k)+a)^2, the beta-binomial variance was modeled as a function of the total template count across the two samples. TCRdb took over this immuneACCESS table, retaining in-frame rearrangements with V and J assigned. Such tables are incomplete; in checked studies, under half of the missing clones stem from an unresolved V gene, and the remainder is unexplained. V and J calls and clone size follow that table, whereas D and trimming were derived from the DNA. This sample lists 100,000 or so clones; 88% were detected once. Together, the top ten hold roughly an eighth of the sample.

No immune events such as infections were documented for the healthy donors during the collection period. Time-dependent variance in a beta-binomial model of T-cell clone differential abundance was calibrated using healthy-donor blood repertoires as a training cohort. The training cohort included some ten healthy donors, of whom 3 were female and 7 were male. Donor ages ranged from about 25 to 64 years, with an average of roughly 46 years. Obtained from a commercial supplier, whole blood was collected from each healthy donor at three time points set about two weeks apart. Genomic DNA was extracted from unsorted whole blood for immunosequencing.

Source material: blood. The rearranged chain carries TRBV7-9 and TRBJ2-3; TRBD2 is possibly the D segment (6 matching bases). This TCR was recovered from a person aged 18 to 75 in good health. In nucleotide form, the sequence is TGTGCCAGCAGCTTAGGGGGGGCAGATACGCAGTATTTT. This gives the protein CASSLGGADTQYF.